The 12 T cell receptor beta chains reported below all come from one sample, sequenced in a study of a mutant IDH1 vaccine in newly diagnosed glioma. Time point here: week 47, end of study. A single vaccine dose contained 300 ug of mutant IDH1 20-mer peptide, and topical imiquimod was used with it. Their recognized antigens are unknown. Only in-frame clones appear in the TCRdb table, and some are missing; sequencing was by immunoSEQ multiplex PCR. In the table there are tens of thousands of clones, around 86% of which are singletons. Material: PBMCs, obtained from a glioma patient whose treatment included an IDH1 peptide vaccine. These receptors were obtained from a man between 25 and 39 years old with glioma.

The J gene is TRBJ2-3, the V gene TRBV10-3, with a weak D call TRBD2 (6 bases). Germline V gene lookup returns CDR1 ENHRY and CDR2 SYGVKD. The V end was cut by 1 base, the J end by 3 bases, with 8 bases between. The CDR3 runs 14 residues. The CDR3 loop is CAISELEGTDTQYF. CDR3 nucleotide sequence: TGTGCCATCAGTGAGTTGGAGGGTACAGATACGCAGTATTTT.

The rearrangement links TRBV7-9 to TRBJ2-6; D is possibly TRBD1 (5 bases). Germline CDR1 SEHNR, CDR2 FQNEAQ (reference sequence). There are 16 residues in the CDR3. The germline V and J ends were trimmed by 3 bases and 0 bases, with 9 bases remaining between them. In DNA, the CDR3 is TGTGCCAGCAGCTTTGGACATGCCTCTGGGGCCAACGTCCTGACTTTC. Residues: CASSFGHASGANVLTF.

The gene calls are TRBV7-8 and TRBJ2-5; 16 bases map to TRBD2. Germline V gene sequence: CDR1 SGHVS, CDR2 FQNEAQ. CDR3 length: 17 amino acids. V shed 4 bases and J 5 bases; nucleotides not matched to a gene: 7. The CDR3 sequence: CASSYGTSGGVRETQYF. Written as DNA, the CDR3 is TGTGCCAGCAGCTATGGGACTAGCGGGGGGGTACGGGAGACCCAGTACTTC.

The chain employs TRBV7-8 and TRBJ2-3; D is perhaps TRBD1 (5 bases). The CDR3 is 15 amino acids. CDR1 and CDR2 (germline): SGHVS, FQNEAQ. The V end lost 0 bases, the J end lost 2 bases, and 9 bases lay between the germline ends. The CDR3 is CASSLAGRPTDTQYF. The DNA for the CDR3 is TGTGCCAGCAGCTTAGCGGGGCGACCCACAGATACGCAGTATTTT.

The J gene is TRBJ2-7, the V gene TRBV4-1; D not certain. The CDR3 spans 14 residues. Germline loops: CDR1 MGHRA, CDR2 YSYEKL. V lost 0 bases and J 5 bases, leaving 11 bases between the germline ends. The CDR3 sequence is CASSQDWVRHEQYF. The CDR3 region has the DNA TGCGCCAGCAGCCAAGATTGGGTAAGACACGAGCAGTACTTC.

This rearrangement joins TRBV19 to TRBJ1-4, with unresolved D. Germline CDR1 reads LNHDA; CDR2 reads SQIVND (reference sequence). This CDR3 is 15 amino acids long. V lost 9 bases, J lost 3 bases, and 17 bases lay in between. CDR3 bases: TGTGCCAGCAGTTACCGAGGTGGTCCTAATGAAAAACTGTTTTTT. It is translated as CASSYRGGPNEKLFF.

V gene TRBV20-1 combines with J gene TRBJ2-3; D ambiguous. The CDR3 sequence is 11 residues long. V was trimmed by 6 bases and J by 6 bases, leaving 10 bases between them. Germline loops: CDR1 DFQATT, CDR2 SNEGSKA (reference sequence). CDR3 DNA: TGCAGTGCCTCCCACGCGGATACGCAGTATTTT. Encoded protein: CSASHADTQYF.

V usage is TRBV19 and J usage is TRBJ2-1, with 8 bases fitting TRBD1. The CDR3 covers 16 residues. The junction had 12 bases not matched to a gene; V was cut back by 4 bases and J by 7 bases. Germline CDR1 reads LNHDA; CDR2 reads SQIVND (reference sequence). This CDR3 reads CASSTRRDRRGNEQFF. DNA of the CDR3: TGTGCCAGTAGTACGAGACGGGACAGGAGAGGGAATGAGCAGTTCTTC.

CDR3 coding DNA: TGTGCCAGCAGCGTAGATAGCGGGGCCTACGGGGCCCAGTACTTC. This encodes CASSVDSGAYGAQYF. The rearrangement joins TRBV9 to TRBJ2-5, with 8 bases identical to TRBD2. CDR1 SGDLS and CDR2 YYNGEE come from the germline V gene. V lost 0 bases and J lost 9; bases outside the gene matches: 10. The CDR3 length is 15 residues.

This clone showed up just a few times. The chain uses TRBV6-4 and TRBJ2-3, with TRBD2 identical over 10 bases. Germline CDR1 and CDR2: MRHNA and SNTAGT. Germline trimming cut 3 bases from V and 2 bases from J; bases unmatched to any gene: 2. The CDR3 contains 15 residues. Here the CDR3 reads CASSEAGGTTDTQYF. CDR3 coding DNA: TGTGCCAGCAGTGAAGCGGGGGGGACCACAGATACGCAGTATTTT.

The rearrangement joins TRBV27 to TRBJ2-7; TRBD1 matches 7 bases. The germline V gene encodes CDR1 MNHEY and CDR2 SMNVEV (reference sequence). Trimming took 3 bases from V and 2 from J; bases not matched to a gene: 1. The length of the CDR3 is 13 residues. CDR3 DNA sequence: TGTGCCAGCAGTTTGGGACAGACCTACGAGCAGTACTTC. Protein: CASSLGQTYEQYF.

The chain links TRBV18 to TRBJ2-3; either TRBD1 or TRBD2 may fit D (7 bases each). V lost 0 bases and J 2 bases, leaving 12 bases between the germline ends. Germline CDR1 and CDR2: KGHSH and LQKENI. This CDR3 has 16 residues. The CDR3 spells CASSPPGGGLTDTQYF. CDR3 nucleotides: TGTGCCAGCTCACCACCGGGAGGGGGCCTCACAGATACGCAGTATTTT.